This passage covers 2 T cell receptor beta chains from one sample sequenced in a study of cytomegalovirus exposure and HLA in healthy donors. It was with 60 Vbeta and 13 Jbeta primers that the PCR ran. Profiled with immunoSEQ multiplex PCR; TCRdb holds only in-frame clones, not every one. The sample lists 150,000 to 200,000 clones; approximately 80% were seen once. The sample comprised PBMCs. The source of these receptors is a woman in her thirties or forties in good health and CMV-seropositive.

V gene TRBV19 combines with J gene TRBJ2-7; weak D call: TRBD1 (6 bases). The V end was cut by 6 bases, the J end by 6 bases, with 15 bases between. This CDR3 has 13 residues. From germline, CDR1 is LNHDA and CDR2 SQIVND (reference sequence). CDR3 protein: CASRNHRDGEQYF. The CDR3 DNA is TGTGCCAGTAGAAATCACAGGGATGGCGAGCAGTACTTC.

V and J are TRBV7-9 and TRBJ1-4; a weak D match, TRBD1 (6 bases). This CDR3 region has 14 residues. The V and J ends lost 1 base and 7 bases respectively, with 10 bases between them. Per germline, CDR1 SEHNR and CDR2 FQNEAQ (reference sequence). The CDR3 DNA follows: TGTGCCAGCAGCTTAGGCAGGGGAGTTGAAAAACTGTTTTTT. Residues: CASSLGRGVEKLFF.